This is a list of T cell receptor beta chains from one sample in a study of T cells in Graves' hyperthyroidism and ophthalmopathy. TCRdb redid the calling of the multiplex PCR reads with MiXCR, one entry per CDR3 protein. The data hold over 700,000 distinct CDR3 sequences, with 38% observed a single time. Sequenced sample: blood. The receptors derive from a man between 18 and 29 years old with Graves' hyperthyroidism. Each CDR3 is given with its conserved first and last residue. Each record gives: clone size, V gene, D gene, J gene, CDR3 protein. A D gene is named only where the DNA matches it firmly. Where a row states a size, it is once, few, many or the class of an expanded clone; other rows omit it.

clone size: NA
V gene: TRBV7-9
D gene: NA
J gene: TRBJ2-6
CDR3 protein: CASDGAGANVLTF

clone size: many
V gene: TRBV7-9
D gene: TRBD2
J gene: TRBJ2-7
CDR3 protein: CASSGLAPYEQYF

clone size: NA
V gene: TRBV25-1
D gene: NA
J gene: TRBJ1-3
CDR3 protein: CASRPGSVSGNTIYF

clone size: many
V gene: TRBV4-1
D gene: TRBD1
J gene: TRBJ1-5
CDR3 protein: CASSQVGQRNQPQHF

clone size: many
V gene: TRBV19
D gene: NA
J gene: TRBJ1-5
CDR3 protein: CASGTESGGRRNQPQHF

clone size: few
V gene: TRBV25-1
D gene: NA
J gene: TRBJ1-1
CDR3 protein: CARAGGIAGNTEAFF

clone size: few
V gene: TRBV19
D gene: NA
J gene: TRBJ2-2
CDR3 protein: CASTGGRSTGELFF

clone size: many
V gene: TRBV7-8
D gene: TRBD1
J gene: TRBJ1-2
CDR3 protein: CASSQTDRTMRYTF

clone size: NA
V gene: TRBV20-1
D gene: NA
J gene: TRBJ1-1
CDR3 protein: CSARTDYEAFF

clone size: NA
V gene: TRBV9
D gene: TRBD2
J gene: TRBJ2-5
CDR3 protein: CASSVAATSGRETQYF

clone size: NA
V gene: TRBV29-1
D gene: NA
J gene: TRBJ1-1
CDR3 protein: CSVEEGRGDTEAFF

clone size: NA
V gene: TRBV6-2/TRBV6-3
D gene: NA
J gene: TRBJ2-7
CDR3 protein: CASSYPPDYEQYF

clone size: many
V gene: TRBV10-3
D gene: NA
J gene: TRBJ1-1
CDR3 protein: CAISGGADTEAFF

clone size: NA
V gene: TRBV2
D gene: NA
J gene: TRBJ1-1
CDR3 protein: CASSPGSNTGAFF

clone size: few
V gene: TRBV12-3/TRBV12-4
D gene: NA
J gene: TRBJ1-6
CDR3 protein: CASSTEGYNSPLHF

clone size: NA
V gene: TRBV10-3
D gene: NA
J gene: TRBJ2-6
CDR3 protein: CAISGAGSSGANVLTF

clone size: NA
V gene: TRBV7-4
D gene: TRBD1
J gene: TRBJ2-2
CDR3 protein: CASRAGTGSSGELFF

clone size: NA
V gene: TRBV25-1
D gene: TRBD1
J gene: TRBJ2-3
CDR3 protein: CASSEWTIGTGRTDTQYF

clone size: NA
V gene: TRBV2
D gene: NA
J gene: TRBJ2-7
CDR3 protein: CASYMGEQYF

clone size: NA
V gene: TRBV6-1
D gene: NA
J gene: TRBJ1-2
CDR3 protein: CASSPFPSGNYGYTF

clone size: NA
V gene: TRBV29-1
D gene: NA
J gene: TRBJ1-2
CDR3 protein: CSVRDTDGYTF

clone size: NA
V gene: TRBV29-1
D gene: NA
J gene: TRBJ1-5
CDR3 protein: CSVEVAGTQHF

clone size: many
V gene: TRBV11-2
D gene: NA
J gene: TRBJ1-6
CDR3 protein: CASSLVRGPDFNSPLHF

clone size: NA
V gene: TRBV25-1
D gene: NA
J gene: TRBJ1-4
CDR3 protein: CASSPWDGNEKLFF

clone size: NA
V gene: TRBV20-1
D gene: NA
J gene: TRBJ2-7
CDR3 protein: CSAEGNPEQYF

clone size: many
V gene: TRBV29-1
D gene: NA
J gene: TRBJ2-7
CDR3 protein: CSVEAPGDGDEQYF

clone size: many
V gene: TRBV10-3
D gene: NA
J gene: TRBJ1-1
CDR3 protein: CAIRSTEFLAGEAFF

clone size: many
V gene: TRBV29-1
D gene: NA
J gene: TRBJ2-2
CDR3 protein: CSVAKPNTGELFF

clone size: NA
V gene: TRBV9
D gene: NA
J gene: TRBJ1-2
CDR3 protein: CASKSSNHYGYTF

clone size: many
V gene: TRBV10-3
D gene: NA
J gene: TRBJ1-1
CDR3 protein: CAISAERGVSAFF

clone size: NA
V gene: TRBV20-1
D gene: TRBD2
J gene: TRBJ2-7
CDR3 protein: CSARGTSGSSYEQYF

clone size: many
V gene: TRBV9
D gene: NA
J gene: TRBJ2-7
CDR3 protein: CASSVGETAYEQYF

clone size: few
V gene: TRBV9
D gene: NA
J gene: TRBJ2-7
CDR3 protein: CASSVTGIPYEQYF

clone size: NA
V gene: TRBV12-3/TRBV12-4
D gene: NA
J gene: TRBJ1-6
CDR3 protein: CACSLGGNSPLHF

clone size: NA
V gene: TRBV7-9
D gene: NA
J gene: TRBJ1-1
CDR3 protein: CASSSPPRGVNTEAFF

clone size: NA
V gene: TRBV10-3
D gene: NA
J gene: TRBJ1-2
CDR3 protein: CAISEPLEGDYGYTF

clone size: NA
V gene: TRBV15
D gene: TRBD1
J gene: TRBJ1-1
CDR3 protein: CATSSSIQGVNTEAFF

clone size: few
V gene: TRBV12-3/TRBV12-4
D gene: TRBD1
J gene: TRBJ2-5
CDR3 protein: CASKGTGVETQYF

clone size: NA
V gene: TRBV7-2
D gene: NA
J gene: TRBJ1-1
CDR3 protein: CASSHPAGNTEAFF

clone size: NA
V gene: TRBV29-1
D gene: NA
J gene: TRBJ2-6
CDR3 protein: CSSFLREANVLTF

clone size: NA
V gene: TRBV7-2
D gene: NA
J gene: TRBJ1-1
CDR3 protein: CASSSQRGAEAFF

clone size: NA
V gene: TRBV19
D gene: NA
J gene: TRBJ1-5
CDR3 protein: CACSLPRVNQPQHF

clone size: many
V gene: TRBV19
D gene: NA
J gene: TRBJ1-2
CDR3 protein: CASNSPGPANYGYTF

clone size: many
V gene: TRBV19
D gene: NA
J gene: TRBJ1-5
CDR3 protein: CASSTPTPYSNQPQHF

clone size: few
V gene: TRBV6-5
D gene: NA
J gene: TRBJ2-2
CDR3 protein: CASSSAGPGELFF

clone size: NA
V gene: TRBV29-1
D gene: NA
J gene: NA
CDR3 protein: CSVLDFRWGEQFF

clone size: NA
V gene: TRBV29-1
D gene: TRBD2
J gene: TRBJ2-7
CDR3 protein: CSRGDRTKQYF

clone size: many
V gene: TRBV19
D gene: NA
J gene: TRBJ1-3
CDR3 protein: CASSERTSSSGNTIYF

clone size: NA
V gene: TRBV7-8
D gene: NA
J gene: TRBJ2-5
CDR3 protein: CASSGVRGSGAETQYF

clone size: NA
V gene: TRBV29-1
D gene: NA
J gene: TRBJ1-3
CDR3 protein: CSVEESAVGNTIYF

clone size: many
V gene: TRBV24-1
D gene: NA
J gene: TRBJ2-5
CDR3 protein: CATSDSTGPETQYF

clone size: many
V gene: TRBV5-8
D gene: NA
J gene: TRBJ1-5
CDR3 protein: CASSLLNQPQHF

clone size: few
V gene: TRBV4-2
D gene: TRBD1
J gene: TRBJ1-2
CDR3 protein: CASSLLGGANGYTF

clone size: many
V gene: TRBV10-3
D gene: NA
J gene: TRBJ2-7
CDR3 protein: CAISLISGTSYEQYF

clone size: NA
V gene: TRBV19
D gene: NA
J gene: TRBJ2-7
CDR3 protein: CANSGHPYEQYF

clone size: few
V gene: TRBV20-1
D gene: NA
J gene: TRBJ1-5
CDR3 protein: CSVQTGGEVQPQHF

clone size: NA
V gene: TRBV12-3/TRBV12-4
D gene: NA
J gene: TRBJ2-7
CDR3 protein: CASSSQGWRQYF

clone size: NA
V gene: TRBV19
D gene: TRBD1
J gene: TRBJ2-5
CDR3 protein: CASSIGQGALETQYF

clone size: NA
V gene: TRBV4-1
D gene: NA
J gene: TRBJ2-6
CDR3 protein: CASRGANVLNF

clone size: NA
V gene: TRBV20-1
D gene: TRBD2
J gene: TRBJ2-7
CDR3 protein: CSAPGLAGYKQYF